The source of this TCR beta chain is a study of technical replicates of blood from a few donors. Sequenced by immunoSEQ multiplex PCR; TCRdb stores in-frame clones only, minus some. The table records 80,000 or so clones, over 75% of them present only once. Looked up from germline, CDR1 is SGHKS and CDR2 is YYEKEE (reference sequence). Unmatched junction bases numbered 5, after V lost 4 bases and J lost 7 bases. The length of the CDR3 is 15 residues. Material: PBMCs. The rearrangement joins TRBV5-5 to TRBJ2-2, with 12 bases fitting TRBD1. The clonotype comes from a human donor in good health. Some clones in this sample may be carry-over from other donors' samples. The CDR3 nucleotides read TGTGCCAGCAGCCCCGGGACAGGGGGCTTCGGGGAGCTGTTTTTT. This translates into CASSPGTGGFGELFF.